Sequencing of this TCR beta chain was carried out in a study of spatial heterogeneity in lung cancer (dated by TCRdb to about 2019). General notes on the study: Beta-chain transcripts were consistently detected in greater numbers than alpha-chain transcripts, which likely reflects a higher abundance of beta-chain transcripts. In the raw uncorrected reads, each unique combination of TCR and UMI appeared on average more than ten times. In non-small cell lung cancer, the study made a quantitative comparison of TCR alpha and beta repertoires among multiple tumor regions, matched nontumor lung and blood. Nonsynonymous mutation counts, determined by whole-exome sequencing of tumor tissue, were related to features of the TCR repertoire. At surgery, both alpha and beta chains were TCR-sequenced in 220 tumor regions, some 64 matched nontumor lung samples and some 58 PBMC samples. Study-level results and caveats: Ubiquitous expanded tumor TCRs were detected in blood more often at tumor resection than at routine follow-up. Additional single-cell paired TCR alpha and beta sequencing was considered necessary to confirm, at a functional level, the hypothesis that regional TCRs recognize regional mutations.

Points on this clonotype: It has no known antigen specificity. Base qualities are missing; no much larger clone stands one base away.

According to the study, the label for this sample's time point signals: sample taken at primary tumor resection. Whole RNA extracted from tumor and nontumor lung tissue, or from cryopreserved PBMC samples, was used for TCR sequencing without cell sorting. Samples were obtained from 72 patients with early-stage, untreated non-small cell lung cancer from the lung TRACERx cohort. Patients were selected for TCR sequencing only if sufficient RNA was available from at least two tumor regions. From the cysteine through the phenylalanine, the CDR3 covers 17 amino acids. Here the CDR3 DNA is all that survives: 51 bases in frame from base 1. Taken from the germline V gene (reference sequence), the CDR1 and CDR2 loops are DFQATT and SNEGSKA. Relative to germline, V is missing 1 base and J is missing 0 bases, with 8 bases of the junction outside any gene match. Library preparation used 5' RACE. TCRdb names NextSeq 500 as the instrument used. In the TCR library protocol, a unique molecular identifier was attached to each TCR cDNA molecule so that PCR and sequencing errors could be corrected. Turning to the authors' computational methods: Decombinator tools were used for TCR identification, UMI-based error correction and CDR3 extraction. Expanded TCRs were defined as those above a frequency of 2 per 1,000, corresponding to the top 1% of the tumor frequency distribution. Renyi diversity was calculated using the R vegan package after each repertoire was subsampled 100 times to 5,000 TCRs. To build CDR3 similarity networks, amino acid triplet string-kernel similarity was used, and CDR3s were connected when their pairwise similarity was above 0.82. TCRdb cleaned the public reads at Q25 with fastp, built clones with MiXCR and kept in-frame beta chains. Rows are unified per CDR3 protein, each entry keeping the most common DNA and genes. V and J calls and clone size were set by TCRdb, not the authors. Recorded for this sample are some 100,000 distinct CDR3 sequences; roughly 12% of them occurred a single time. The top ten constitute roughly two fifths of the sample.

The sample in question was PBMCs, obtained at surgery. Recombination joined TRBV20-1 with TRBJ2-2, and TRBD1 matches 7 of the central bases. The sequence came from a male donor with early-stage non-small cell lung cancer. The CDR3 protein: CSARGTRGTANTGELFF. The nucleotide sequence reads TGCAGTGCTAGAGGCACGAGAGGGACAGCGAACACCGGGGAGCTGTTTTTT.